The present T cell receptor (beta chain) was sequenced within a study of blood T cell repertoires in COVID-19. Study-wide background: Some COVID-19 samples were acute and others convalescent; all came from the United States, Italy and Spain.

Original analysis: Amplified reference gene primers provided the basis for estimating nucleated cell counts. Sequencing was performed with immunoSEQ multiplex PCR; in TCRdb, only in-frame clones are kept and a portion is missing. D and trimming come from the DNA, and the V and J calls and clone size come from that table. The sample carries about 220,000 clones, about 91% recorded once. V lost 1 base to trimming and J lost 3 bases; unmatched junction nucleotides: 8. The germline V gene encodes CDR1 SGHVS and CDR2 FNYEAQ. This CDR3 region has 17 residues. Individuals aged about 18 to 95 years were recruited from about two dozen US areas. Assignment of participants to cohorts was predicated upon participant-reported clinical history.

The sequenced material came from PBMCs or T cells enriched from blood (not recorded which). This chain uses TRBV7-6 with TRBJ2-5; 10 bases agree with TRBD1. The source is a woman between 45 and 65 years old with acute COVID-19. The CDR3: CASSLGPGQGSEETQYF. The DNA of the CDR3 is TGTGCCAGCAGCTTAGGGCCGGGACAGGGGAGCGAAGAGACCCAGTACTTC.